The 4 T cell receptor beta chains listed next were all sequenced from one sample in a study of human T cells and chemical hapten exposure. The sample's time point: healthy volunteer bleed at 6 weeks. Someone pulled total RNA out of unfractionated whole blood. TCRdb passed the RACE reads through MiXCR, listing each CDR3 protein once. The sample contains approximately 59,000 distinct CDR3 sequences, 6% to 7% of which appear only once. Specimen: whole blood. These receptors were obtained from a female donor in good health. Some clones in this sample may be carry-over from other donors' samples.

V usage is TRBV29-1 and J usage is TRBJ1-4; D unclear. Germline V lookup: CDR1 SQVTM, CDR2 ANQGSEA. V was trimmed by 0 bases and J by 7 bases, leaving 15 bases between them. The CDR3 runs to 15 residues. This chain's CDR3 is CSVEDRKDGGEKLFF. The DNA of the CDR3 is TGCAGCGTTGAAGATCGAAAGGACGGTGGTGAAAAACTGTTTTTT.

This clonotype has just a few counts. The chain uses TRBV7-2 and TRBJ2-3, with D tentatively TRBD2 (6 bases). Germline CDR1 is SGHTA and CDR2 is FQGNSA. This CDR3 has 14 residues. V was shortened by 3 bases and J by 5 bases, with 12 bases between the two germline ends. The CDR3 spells CASSLLLALDTQYF. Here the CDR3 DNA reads TGTGCCAGCAGCTTGTTACTAGCTCTAGATACGCAGTATTTT.

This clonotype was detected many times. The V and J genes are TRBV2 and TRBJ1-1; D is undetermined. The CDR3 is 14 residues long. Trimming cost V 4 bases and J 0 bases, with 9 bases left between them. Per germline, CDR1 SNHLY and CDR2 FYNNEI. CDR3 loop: CASSGRQLNTEAFF. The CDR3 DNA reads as TGTGCCAGCAGTGGTAGGCAGTTGAACACTGAAGCTTTCTTT.

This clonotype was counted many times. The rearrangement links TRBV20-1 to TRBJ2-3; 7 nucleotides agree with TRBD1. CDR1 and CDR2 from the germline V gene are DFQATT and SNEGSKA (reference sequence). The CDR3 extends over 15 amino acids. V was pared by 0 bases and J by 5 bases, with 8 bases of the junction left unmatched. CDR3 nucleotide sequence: TGCAGTGCTAGAGATCCCGGACAGGCGCTAGATACGCAGTATTTT. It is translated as CSARDPGQALDTQYF.